This T cell receptor beta chain is from a study of STAT5B mutations in CD4+ large granular lymphocyte leukemia. The CDR3 length is 12 residues. The V gene lost 0 bases and the J gene lost 13 bases, with 10 bases spanning the gap. Germline V gives CDR1 SEHNR, CDR2 FQNEAQ (reference sequence). Method: immunoSEQ multiplex PCR; TCRdb's copy keeps in-frame clones and lacks some. The repertoire has around 43,000 clones, around 86% of them found once; the top ten carry around 3%. V usage is TRBV7-9 and J usage is TRBJ2-1, with D unresolved. Input material: CD4+ T cells from blood buffy coats. This clonotype originated in a human donor in good health. The CDR3 here is CASSLASVHQFF. CDR3 sequence (DNA): TGTGCCAGCAGCTTAGCAAGCGTTCACCAGTTCTTC.